The entry that follows covers one T cell receptor (beta chain) sequence. Its antigen is unknown. Unique-molecular-identifier-tagged TCR beta cDNA libraries were used. TCRdb re-analysed the PCR reads in MiXCR, keeping a single row per CDR3 protein. The profile shows 450,000 or so distinct CDR3 sequences, around 40% of them singletons. The CDR3 length is 12 residues. V lost 5 bases to trimming and J lost 2 bases, with 7 bases between them. The germline V gene encodes CDR1 MDHEN and CDR2 SYDVKM. This record belongs to a study of post-analysis software for immune sequencing data. Points from the study as a whole: In patients, about 5 TRBV segments were more frequent than in controls, with TRBV5-6, TRBV5-1 and TRBV20-1 among them.

The sequencing sample was made of blood. This clonotype was obtained from a girl aged 5-17 years with multiple sclerosis. The chain has TRBV28 and TRBJ2-7; D uncertain. CDR3 nucleotides: TGTGCCAGCAGTAGGGTAACCTACGAGCAGTACTTC. Encoded protein: CASSRVTYEQYF.